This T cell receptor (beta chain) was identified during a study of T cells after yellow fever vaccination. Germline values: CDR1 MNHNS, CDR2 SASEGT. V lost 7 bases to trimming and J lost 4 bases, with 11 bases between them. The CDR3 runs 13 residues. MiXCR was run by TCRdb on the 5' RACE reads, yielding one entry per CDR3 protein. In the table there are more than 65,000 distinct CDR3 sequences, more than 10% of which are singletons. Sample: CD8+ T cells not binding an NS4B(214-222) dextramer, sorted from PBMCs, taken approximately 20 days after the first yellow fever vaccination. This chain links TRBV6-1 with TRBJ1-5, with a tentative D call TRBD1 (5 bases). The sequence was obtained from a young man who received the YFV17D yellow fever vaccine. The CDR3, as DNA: TGTGCCAGCACCCCGGGGGGAAATCAGCCCCAGCATTTT. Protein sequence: CASTPGGNQPQHF.